This TCR beta chain stems from a study of blood T cells in healthy people across ages. Study-level information: About one barcoded beta molecule per two T cells was captured by template switching. Findings and caveats of the study: Per-million-T-cell TCR beta diversity fell roughly linearly with age.

About this clonotype itself: What it binds is not known.

Together with a sample-barcoded 5' primer, a J-beta primer mix was included in a second PCR lasting about 6 to 11 cycles. One entry per CDR3 protein results from TCRdb running MiXCR on the 5' RACE reads. The sample shows 1,500,000 or so distinct CDR3 sequences, under 55% of them seen only once. The CDR3 runs to 14 residues. CDR1 is ENHRY, CDR2 SYGVKD, per germline. V gave up 6 bases and J gave up 5 bases; unmatched junction bases: 6. The draw of peripheral blood yielded approximately 10 milliliters from each donor. This receptor was obtained from a woman between 18 and 30 years old in good health. J is TRBJ2-3 and V is TRBV10-3; TRBD1 aligns across 9 bases. Sequences were obtained from blood. The CDR3 is CAIRGTGSLDTQYF. The CDR3 DNA is TGTGCCATCAGGGGGACAGGGAGTTTAGATACGCAGTATTTT.